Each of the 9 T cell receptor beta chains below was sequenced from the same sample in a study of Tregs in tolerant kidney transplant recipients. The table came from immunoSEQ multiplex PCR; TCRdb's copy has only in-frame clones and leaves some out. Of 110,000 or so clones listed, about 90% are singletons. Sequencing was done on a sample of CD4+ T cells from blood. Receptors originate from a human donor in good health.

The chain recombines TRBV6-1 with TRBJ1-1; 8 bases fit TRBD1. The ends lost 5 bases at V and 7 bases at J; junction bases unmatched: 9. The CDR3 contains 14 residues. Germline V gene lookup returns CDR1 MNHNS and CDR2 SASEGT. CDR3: CASSPPDRVNEAFF. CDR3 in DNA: TGTGCCAGCAGTCCTCCGGACAGGGTCAATGAAGCTTTCTTT.

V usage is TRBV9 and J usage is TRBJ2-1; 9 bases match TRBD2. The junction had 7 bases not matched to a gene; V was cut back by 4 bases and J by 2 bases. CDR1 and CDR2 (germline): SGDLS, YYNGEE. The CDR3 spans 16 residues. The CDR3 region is CASSSGTSWAYNEQFF. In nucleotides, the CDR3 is TGTGCCAGCAGCTCCGGGACTAGCTGGGCCTACAATGAGCAGTTCTTC.

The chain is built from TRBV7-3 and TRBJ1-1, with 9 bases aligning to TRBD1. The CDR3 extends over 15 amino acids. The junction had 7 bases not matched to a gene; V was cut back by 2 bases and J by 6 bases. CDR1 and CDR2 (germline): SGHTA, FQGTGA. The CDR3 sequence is CASSLVGQGISEAFF. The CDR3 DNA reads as TGTGCCAGCAGCTTAGTGGGACAGGGAATTTCTGAAGCTTTCTTT.

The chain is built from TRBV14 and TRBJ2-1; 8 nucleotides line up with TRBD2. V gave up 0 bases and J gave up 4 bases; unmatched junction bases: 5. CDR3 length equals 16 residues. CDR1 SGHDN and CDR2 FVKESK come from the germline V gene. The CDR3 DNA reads TGTGCCAGCAGCCAAGAACCCCGGGGGGGTTACAATGAGCAGTTCTTC. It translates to CASSQEPRGGYNEQFF.

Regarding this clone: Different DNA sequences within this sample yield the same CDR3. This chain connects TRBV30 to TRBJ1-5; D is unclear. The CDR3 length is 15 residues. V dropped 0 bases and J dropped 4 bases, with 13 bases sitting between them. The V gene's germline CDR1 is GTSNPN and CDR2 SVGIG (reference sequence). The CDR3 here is CAWSVGSGRNQPQHF. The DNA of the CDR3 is TGTGCCTGGAGTGTAGGTTCGGGGAGGAATCAGCCCCAGCATTTT.

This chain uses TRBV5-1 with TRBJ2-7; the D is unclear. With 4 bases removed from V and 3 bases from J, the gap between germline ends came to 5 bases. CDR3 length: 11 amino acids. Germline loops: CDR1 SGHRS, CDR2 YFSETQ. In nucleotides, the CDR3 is TGCGCCAGCAGCACTGACTACGAGCAGTACTTC. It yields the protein CASSTDYEQYF.

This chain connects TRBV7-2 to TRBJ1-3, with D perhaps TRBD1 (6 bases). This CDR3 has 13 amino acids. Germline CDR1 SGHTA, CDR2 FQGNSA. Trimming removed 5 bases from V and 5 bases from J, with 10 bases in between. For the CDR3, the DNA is TGTGCCAGCAGCCGGGACACCCGAAACACCATATATTTT. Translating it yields CASSRDTRNTIYF.

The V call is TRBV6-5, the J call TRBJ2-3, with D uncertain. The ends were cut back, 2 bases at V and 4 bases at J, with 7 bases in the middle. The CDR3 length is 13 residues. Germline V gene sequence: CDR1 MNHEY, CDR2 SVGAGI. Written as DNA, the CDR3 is TGTGCCAGCAGTTACGCACCTCCAGATACGCAGTATTTT. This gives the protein CASSYAPPDTQYF.

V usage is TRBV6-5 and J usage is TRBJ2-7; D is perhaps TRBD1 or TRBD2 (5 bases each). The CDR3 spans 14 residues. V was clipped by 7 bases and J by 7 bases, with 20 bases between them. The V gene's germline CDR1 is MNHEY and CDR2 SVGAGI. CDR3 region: CASNSGTQVGEQYF. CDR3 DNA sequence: TGTGCCAGCAATTCCGGGACCCAAGTGGGGGAGCAGTACTTC.